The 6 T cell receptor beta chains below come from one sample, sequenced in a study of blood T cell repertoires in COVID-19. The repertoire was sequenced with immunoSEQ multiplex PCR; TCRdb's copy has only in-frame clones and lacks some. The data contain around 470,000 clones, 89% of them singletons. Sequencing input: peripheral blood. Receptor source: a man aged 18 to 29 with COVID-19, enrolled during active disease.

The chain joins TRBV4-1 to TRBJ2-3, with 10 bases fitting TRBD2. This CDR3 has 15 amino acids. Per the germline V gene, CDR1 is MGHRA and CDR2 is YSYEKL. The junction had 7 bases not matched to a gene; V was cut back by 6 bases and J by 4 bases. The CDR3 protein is CASRRASGRSDTQYF. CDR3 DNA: TGCGCCAGCAGGCGGGCTAGCGGGAGATCAGATACGCAGTATTTT.

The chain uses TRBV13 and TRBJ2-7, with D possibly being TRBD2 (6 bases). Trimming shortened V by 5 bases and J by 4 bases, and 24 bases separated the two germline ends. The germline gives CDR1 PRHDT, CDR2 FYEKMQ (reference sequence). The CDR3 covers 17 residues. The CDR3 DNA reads TGTGCCAGCAGCATGACCCCGACGACTAGTTCCGGTTACGAGCAGTACTTC. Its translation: CASSMTPTTSSGYEQYF.

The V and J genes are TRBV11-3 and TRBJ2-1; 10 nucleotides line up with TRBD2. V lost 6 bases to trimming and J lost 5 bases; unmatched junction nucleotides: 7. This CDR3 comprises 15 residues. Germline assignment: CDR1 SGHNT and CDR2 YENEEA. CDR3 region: CASSPSGGVNNEQFF. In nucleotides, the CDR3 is TGTGCCAGCAGTCCGAGCGGGGGGGTAAACAATGAGCAGTTCTTC.

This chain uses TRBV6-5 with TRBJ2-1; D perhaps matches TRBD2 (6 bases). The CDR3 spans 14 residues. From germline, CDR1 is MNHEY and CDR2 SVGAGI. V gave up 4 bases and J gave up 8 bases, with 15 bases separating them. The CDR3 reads CASSSAGRLDEQFF. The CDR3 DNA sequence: TGTGCCAGCAGTTCGGCGGGACGTCTCGATGAGCAGTTCTTC.

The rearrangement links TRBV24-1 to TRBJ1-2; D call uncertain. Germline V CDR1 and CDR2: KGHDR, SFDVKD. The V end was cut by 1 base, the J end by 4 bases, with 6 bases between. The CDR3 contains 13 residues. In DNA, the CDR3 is TGTGCCACCAGTGATTTCCGGGTCTATGGCTACACCTTC. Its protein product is CATSDFRVYGYTF.

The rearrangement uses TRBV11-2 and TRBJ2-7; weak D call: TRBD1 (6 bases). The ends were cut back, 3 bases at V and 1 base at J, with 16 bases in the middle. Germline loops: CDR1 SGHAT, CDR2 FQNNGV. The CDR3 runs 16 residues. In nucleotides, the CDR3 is TGTGCCAGCAGCTTTCTGCCACAGGGCCCTTCCTACGAGCAGTACTTC. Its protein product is CASSFLPQGPSYEQYF. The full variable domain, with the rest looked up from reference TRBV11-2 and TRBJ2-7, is EAGVAQSPRYKIIEKRQSVAFWCNPISGHATLYWYQQILGQGPKLLIQFQNNGVVDDSQLPKDRFSAERLKGVDSTLKIQPAKLEDSAVYLCASSFLPQGPSYEQYFGPGTRLTVT.